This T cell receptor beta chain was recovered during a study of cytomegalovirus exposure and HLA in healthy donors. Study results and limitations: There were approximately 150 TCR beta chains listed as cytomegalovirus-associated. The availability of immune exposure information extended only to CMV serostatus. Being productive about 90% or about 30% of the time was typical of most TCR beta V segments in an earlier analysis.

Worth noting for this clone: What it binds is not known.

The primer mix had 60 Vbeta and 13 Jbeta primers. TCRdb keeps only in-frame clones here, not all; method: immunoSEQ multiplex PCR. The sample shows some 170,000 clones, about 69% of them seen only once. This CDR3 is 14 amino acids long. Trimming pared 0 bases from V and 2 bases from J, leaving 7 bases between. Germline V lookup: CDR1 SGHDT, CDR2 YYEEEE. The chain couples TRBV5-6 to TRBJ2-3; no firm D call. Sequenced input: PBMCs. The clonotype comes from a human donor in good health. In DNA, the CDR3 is TGTGCCAGCAGCTTGGGGCCGAACACAGATACGCAGTATTTT. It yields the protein CASSLGPNTDTQYF.